One TCR beta chain is described in this entry. The sample originates from a study of blood T cell repertoires in COVID-19. Germline-derived CDR1 and CDR2 are MDHEN and SYDVKM. Trimming took 5 bases from V and 7 from J, leaving 15 bases between them. The CDR3 spans 14 residues. Some clones are missing from TCRdb's copy, which holds only in-frame ones; the method was immunoSEQ multiplex PCR. The sample holds about 380,000 clones, 85% seen once. The receptor was derived from a woman between 18 and 30 years old with acute or convalescent COVID-19. What was sequenced was peripheral blood. This sequence joins TRBV28 and TRBJ2-1; D is uncertain. The CDR3 here is CASSPLSPRNEQFF. CDR3 sequence (DNA): TGTGCCAGCAGTCCCCTGTCCCCCAGGAATGAGCAGTTCTTC.